These 15 T cell receptor beta chains were sequenced from one sample in a study of blood T cell repertoires in COVID-19. Generated by immunoSEQ multiplex PCR, the TCRdb table keeps only in-frame clones and is missing some. Of some 170,000 clones listed, roughly 80% are singletons. Sequenced input: peripheral blood. The receptor set was obtained from a woman in her 70s with acute or convalescent COVID-19.

The chain has TRBV6-5 and TRBJ1-2; 9 bases fit TRBD1. The V and J ends lost 6 bases and 2 bases, in that order; junction bases with no gene match: 4. The CDR3 extends over 14 amino acids. Germline V CDR1 and CDR2: MNHEY, SVGAGI. CDR3 sequence (DNA): TGTGCCAGCAGAGGGGACAGGGAAAACTATGGCTACACCTTC. Translating gives CASRGDRENYGYTF.

The rearrangement joins TRBV4-2 to TRBJ1-2; 8 nucleotides match TRBD1. Germline V gene data show CDR1 as LGHNA and CDR2 as YNFKEQ. V gave up 1 base and J gave up 4 bases; unmatched junction bases: 14. The CDR3 is 18 residues long. The DNA of the CDR3 is TGTGCCAGCAGCCAAGTGGATGGACAGGGCCGGTTCGGCTATGGCTACACCTTC. This encodes CASSQVDGQGRFGYGYTF.

The chain combines TRBV30 with TRBJ1-3; D uncertain. V was trimmed by 1 base and J by 0 bases, leaving 7 bases between them. The CDR3 consists of 14 residues. CDR1 is GTSNPN and CDR2 is SVGIG in the germline V gene (reference sequence). CDR3 sequence (DNA): TGTGCCTGGAGTGAGCGGGGCTCTGGAAACACCATATATTTT. It yields the protein CAWSERGSGNTIYF.

This rearrangement joins TRBV2 to TRBJ2-1, with TRBD1 as a possible D gene (6 bases). Trimming removed 3 bases from V and 3 bases from J, with 12 bases in between. The germline gives CDR1 SNHLY, CDR2 FYNNEI. CDR3 length: 15 amino acids. The CDR3 DNA sequence: TGTGCCAGCAGTGAGGGGGCTAGCCTCTACAATGAGCAGTTCTTC. This codes for CASSEGASLYNEQFF.

This clone has just a few counts. This chain joins TRBV5-6 and TRBJ2-1, with a possible D match to TRBD1 (6 bases). Germline V lookup: CDR1 SGHDT, CDR2 YYEEEE. The V and J ends lost 2 bases and 10 bases respectively, with 7 bases between them. This CDR3 comprises 11 residues. The CDR3 DNA follows: TGTGCCAGCAGCTTCGACAGGGAGCAGTTCTTC. It translates to CASSFDREQFF. Supplemented by reference TRBV5-6 and TRBJ2-1, the full variable domain reads DAGVTQSPTHLIKTRGQQVTLRCSPKSGHDTVSWYQQALGQGPQFIFQYYEEEERQRGNFPDRFSGHQFPNYSSELNVNALLLGDSALYLCASSFDREQFFGPGTRLTVL.

J is TRBJ1-3 and V is TRBV7-2; 7 nucleotides match TRBD1. J was trimmed by 4 bases and V by 3 bases; bases with no gene match: 3. The CDR3 is 14 amino acids. Per germline, CDR1 SGHTA and CDR2 FQGNSA. The CDR3 nucleotides are TGTGCCAGCAGCTTCGCAGGGGGAGGAAACACCATATATTTT. This gives the protein CASSFAGGGNTIYF. Combining the CDR3 with reference TRBV7-2 and TRBJ1-3 gives the whole variable domain GAGVSQSPSNKVTEKGKDVELRCDPISGHTALYWYRQSLGQGLEFLIYFQGNSAPDKSGLPSDRFSAERTGGSVSTLTIQRTQQEDSAVYLCASSFAGGGNTIYFGEGSWLTVV.

This clone occurred once. The DNA of the CDR3 is TGTGCCAGCAGCTTACGGGAGACCTATCGGGGCTACACCTTC. Protein product: CASSLRETYRGYTF. This rearrangement joins TRBV5-6 to TRBJ1-2; no definite D call. V was clipped by 2 bases and J by 8 bases, with 16 bases between them. Looked up from germline, CDR1 is SGHDT and CDR2 is YYEEEE. The CDR3 runs 14 residues.

The rearrangement joins TRBV6-6 to TRBJ2-2; the match to TRBD2 covers 9 bases. After removal of 5 bases from V and 7 bases from J, the junction contained 14 bases not matched to a gene. The CDR3 totals 17 residues. The germline V gene has CDR1 MNHNY and CDR2 SVGAGI (reference sequence). CDR3 bases: TGTGCCAGCAGTCCCCCCAGGATGCGGGAGGGGTTCGGGGAGCTGTTTTTT. It codes for CASSPPRMREGFGELFF.

This chain connects TRBV6-5 to TRBJ1-6, with TRBD1 identical over 8 bases. CDR3 length: 15 residues. Germline V CDR1 and CDR2: MNHEY, SVGAGI. V was clipped by 8 bases and J by 1 base; unmatched bases: 4. The CDR3 coding sequence is TGTGCCAGCCACGACAGGGGTTCCTATAATTCACCCCTCCACTTT. As protein: CASHDRGSYNSPLHF.

V is TRBV18 and J is TRBJ2-1, with 9 bases that match TRBD2. From germline, CDR1 is KGHSH and CDR2 LQKENI. The V segment lost 3 bases and the J segment 4 bases; nucleotides outside the gene matches: 10. The CDR3 length is 17 residues. The CDR3 region has the DNA TGTGCCAGCTCACCCACGGGAGCGGGGGGCGCATACAATGAGCAGTTCTTC. This encodes CASSPTGAGGAYNEQFF.

The chain couples TRBV6-2 or TRBV6-3 to TRBJ2-3, with 11 bases identical to TRBD2. This CDR3 has 16 amino acids. CDR1 and CDR2 (germline): MNHEY, SVGEGT. V dropped 4 bases and J dropped 1; count of bases not matched to a gene: 4. The CDR3 spells CASSWTSGRRTDTQYF. The CDR3 nucleotides are TGTGCCAGCAGTTGGACTAGCGGGCGCCGCACAGATACGCAGTATTTT.

The V gene is TRBV6-1, the J gene TRBJ1-2; 7 positions agree with TRBD1. The germline CDR1 and CDR2 sequences are MNHNS and SASEGT. The J segment lost 4 bases and the V segment lost 2 bases, leaving 7 bases of the junction unmatched. CDR3 length equals 15 residues. In DNA, the CDR3 is TGTGCCAGCAGTGAAAACAGGGGCGGGTTCTATGGCTACACCTTC. Encoded protein: CASSENRGGFYGYTF.

This chain joins TRBV7-2 and TRBJ2-3; weak D call: TRBD2 (5 bases). The CDR3 consists of 14 residues. Germline CDR1 reads SGHTA; CDR2 reads FQGNSA. Trimming shortened V by 7 bases and J by 0 bases, and 11 bases separated the two germline ends. This chain's CDR3 is CASTLLASTDTQYF. The CDR3 region has the DNA TGTGCCAGCACCCTATTAGCGAGCACAGATACGCAGTATTTT.

The chain links TRBV3-1 (or the pseudogene TRBV3-2) to TRBJ2-5; 8 positions match TRBD2. Germline V gene sequence: CDR1 LGHDT, CDR2 YNNKEL (reference sequence). V lost 8 bases, J lost 3 bases, and 8 bases stayed unmatched. CDR3 size: 14 residues. The DNA of the CDR3 is TGTGCCAGCGGCAAGCGGGGGAGAGAAGAGACCCAGTACTTC. It encodes CASGKRGREETQYF.

This sequence joins TRBV3-1 (or the pseudogene TRBV3-2) and TRBJ1-5; 8 nucleotides match TRBD1. V dropped 4 bases and J dropped 12; count of bases not matched to a gene: 11. The CDR3 runs 14 residues. The germline V gene encodes CDR1 LGHDT and CDR2 YNNKEL (reference sequence). This CDR3 is CASSPGTGRGDQHF. DNA for the CDR3: TGTGCCAGCAGCCCCGGGACAGGAAGGGGGGACCAGCATTTT.